The clone carrying this T cell receptor beta chain was observed a few times. What it recognizes is unknown. This entry is derived from a study of CD8 T cells in ankylosing spondylitis. Whole-study findings and limits: Reportedly, matched ankylosing spondylitis synovial fluid was significantly enriched for disease-linked clones. Disease-linked clones were CD8+ and relatively rare in peripheral blood. A subset of motif variants has previously been described in the synovial fluid and blood of reactive arthritis. A TCR beta motif of several highly homologous variants appeared characteristic of ankylosing spondylitis blood.

Molecular-barcoded quantitative 5'-RACE produced these TCR beta libraries. TCRdb reanalysed the 5' RACE reads using MiXCR and keeps one entry per CDR3 protein. The table includes about 700,000 distinct CDR3 sequences, over 15% detected once. CDR3 length: 12 amino acids. The junction had 10 bases not matched to a gene; V was cut back by 8 bases and J by 9 bases. Germline CDR1 and CDR2: MNHEY and SVGEGT. Sequencing used blood, either unsorted or a sorted T cell fraction (not recorded which). The gene calls are TRBV6-2 or TRBV6-3 and TRBJ2-7; 7 bases align to TRBD1. The sequence was collected from a male donor with ankylosing spondylitis. In DNA form, the CDR3 reads TGTGCCAGCGGGGGACAGTTCATGTTGCAGTACTTC. Protein: CASGGQFMLQYF.